Listed below are T cell receptor beta chains from one sample, sequenced in a study of control samples from healthy donors and cancer patients. Data came from immunoSEQ multiplex PCR; TCRdb stores just in-frame clones and leaves some out. This table holds around 95,000 clones, around four fifths found once. Source material: blood. The source is a man aged 30 to 39 in good health. Both conserved end residues are part of each CDR3. Each record gives: V gene, D gene, clone size, J gene, CDR3 length, CDR3 DNA, CDR3 protein. A D gene is named only where the DNA matches it firmly. Clone size appears in some rows only: once, few, many, or a class for an expanded clone.

>TRBV5-1|NA|NA|TRBJ2-3|12
TGCGCCAGCAGACTACTCACAGATACGCAGTATTTT
CASRLLTDTQYF
>TRBV6-5|TRBD1|NA|TRBJ1-5|14
TGTGCCAGCATGGAAGGGGGCACGGGTCAGCCCCAGCATTTT
CASMEGGTGQPQHF
>TRBV25-1|NA|NA|TRBJ2-3|17
TGTGCCAGCAGTGTCGATTCTTCGGGGGAGGGCACAGATACGCAGTATTTT
CASSVDSSGEGTDTQYF
>TRBV18|NA|NA|TRBJ2-1|15
TGTGCCAGCTCACCAGTAGCTGGAGGGAATCATGAGCAGTTCTTC
CASSPVAGGNHEQFF
>TRBV25-1|TRBD2|NA|TRBJ2-7|11
TGTGCCAGCACTCGGGGGGACGAGCAGTACTTC
CASTRGDEQYF
>TRBV5-1|NA|NA|TRBJ2-1|15
TGCGCCAGCAGCTTGGCCGGAGGACAAAACAATGAGCAGTTCTTC
CASSLAGGQNNEQFF
>TRBV4-1|TRBD1|NA|TRBJ2-1|19
TGCGCCAGCAGCCAAGAACGAGGGACAGGGTTGAGCTCCTACAATGAGCAGTTCTTC
CASSQERGTGLSSYNEQFF
>TRBV4-2|TRBD2|few|TRBJ2-7|14
TGTGCCAGCAGCCAAGACCGGGGGGTAAGCGAGCAGTACTTC
CASSQDRGVSEQYF
>TRBV15|TRBD2|NA|TRBJ2-7|16
TGTGCCACCAGCAGAGCCCTCGGACTAGCGGGGGCCGAGCAGTACTTC
CATSRALGLAGAEQYF
>TRBV6-5|NA|NA|TRBJ1-6|13
TGTGCCAGCTCCGGGACAAGTAATTCACCCCTCCACTTT
CASSGTSNSPLHF
>TRBV27|NA|NA|TRBJ1-1|14
TGTGCCAGCAGTTATAGGGGAGATAGCACTGAAGCTTTCTTT
CASSYRGDSTEAFF
>TRBV5-1|NA|once|TRBJ2-2|15
TGCGCCAGCAGCTCAAATACAGTGAACACCGGGGAGCTGTTTTTT
CASSSNTVNTGELFF
>TRBV6-1|NA|NA|TRBJ2-4|16
TGTGCCAGCAGTGGGGGACGGTTGGGAGCCAAAAACATTCAGTACTTC
CASSGGRLGAKNIQYF
>TRBV28|TRBD2|NA|TRBJ2-7|12
TGTGCCACCCAGGGAGGGTGGAACGAGCAGTACTTC
CATQGGWNEQYF
>TRBV3-1/TRBV3-2|NA|NA|TRBJ2-3|16
TGTGCCAGCAGCCAATCGAGCGGCACTGGCACAGATACGCAGTATTTT
CASSQSSGTGTDTQYF